These 28 T cell receptor beta chains share one sample of origin, sequenced in a study of blood T cell repertoires in COVID-19. TCRdb keeps only in-frame clones here, not all; method: immunoSEQ multiplex PCR. This table holds under 350,000 clones, around nine tenths found once. Input material: PBMCs or T cells enriched from blood (not recorded which). Receptor source: a man aged 60-69 years who had recovered from COVID-19.

The V and J genes are TRBV12-5 and TRBJ2-7, with D perhaps matching TRBD2 (5 bases). Per germline, CDR1 LGHNT and CDR2 FRNRAP. The length of the CDR3 is 15 residues. V dropped 3 bases and J dropped 2 bases, with 14 bases sitting between them. CDR3 nucleotides: TGTGCTAGTGGTTTTCACCCCACGGAGGCCTACGAGCAGTACTTC. This codes for CASGFHPTEAYEQYF.

This clone was counted a few times. The V and J genes are TRBV19 and TRBJ1-3, with D perhaps TRBD1 (5 bases). V lost 5 bases and J lost 1, with 15 bases in between. Germline CDR1 is LNHDA and CDR2 is SQIVND (reference sequence). The CDR3 has 16 residues. The CDR3: CASSDPGRGSGNTIYF. Written as DNA, the CDR3 is TGTGCCAGTAGTGACCCTGGGAGGGGTTCTGGAAACACCATATATTTT.

This chain links TRBV5-1 with TRBJ2-7, with D maybe TRBD1 (5 bases). Between the trimmed V and J ends, which lost 0 bases and 3 bases, there was a span of 13 bases. Germline CDR1 SGHRS, CDR2 YFSETQ. The CDR3 totals 15 residues. This CDR3 reads CASSLAADSFYEQYF. The CDR3 region has the DNA TGCGCCAGCAGCTTGGCCGCCGACAGCTTCTACGAGCAGTACTTC. Looking up the rest from reference TRBV5-1 and TRBJ2-7 gives the full variable domain: KAGVTQTPRYLIKTRGQQVTLSCSPISGHRSVSWYQQTPGQGLQFLFEYFSETQRNKGNFPGRFSGRQFSNSRSEMNVSTLELGDSALYLCASSLAADSFYEQYFGPGTRLTVT.

This clone came up once. The chain is built from TRBV6-2 or TRBV6-3 and TRBJ1-1, with 7 positions matching TRBD1. The V gene end was trimmed by 7 bases and the J gene end by 0 bases; junction bases not matched to a gene: 8. Germline CDR1 and CDR2: MNHEY and SVGEGT. CDR3 length: 15 residues. Here the CDR3 reads CASNPTGLVNTEAFF. The CDR3 nucleotides are TGTGCCAGCAACCCGACAGGGTTGGTGAACACTGAAGCTTTCTTT.

This clone was seen only once. The chain links TRBV5-1 to TRBJ2-3, with D tentatively TRBD1 (6 bases). The germline V and J ends were trimmed by 4 bases and 2 bases, with 11 bases remaining between them. Germline values: CDR1 SGHRS, CDR2 YFSETQ. CDR3 length: 14 residues. The CDR3 DNA is TGCGCCAGCAGCCACGGACAGAACACAGATACGCAGTATTTT. Translation: CASSHGQNTDTQYF. The entire variable domain, with the rest obtained from reference TRBV5-1 and TRBJ2-3, is as follows: KAGVTQTPRYLIKTRGQQVTLSCSPISGHRSVSWYQQTPGQGLQFLFEYFSETQRNKGNFPGRFSGRQFSNSRSEMNVSTLELGDSALYLCASSHGQNTDTQYFGPGTRLTVL.

The rearrangement links TRBV6-5 to TRBJ2-7; no clear D gene. Per the germline V gene, CDR1 is MNHEY and CDR2 is SVGAGI. The germline V and J ends were trimmed by 4 bases and 2 bases, with 12 bases remaining between them. This CDR3 contains 14 residues. CDR3 region: CASSSPRAPYEQYF. The CDR3 coding sequence is TGTGCCAGCAGTTCACCTAGAGCCCCCTACGAGCAGTACTTC.

This sequence joins TRBV25-1 and TRBJ2-5, with D possibly TRBD1 on 5 matching bases. The CDR3 spans 14 residues. Trimming removed 2 bases at V and 5 bases at J, with 12 bases between. The germline V gene has CDR1 MGHDK and CDR2 SYGVNS. For the CDR3, the DNA is TGTGCCAGCAGTGAAAGGACATCTCGGGAGACCCAGTACTTC. Encoded protein: CASSERTSRETQYF.

The chain is built from TRBV18 and TRBJ2-2; no reliable D call. CDR3 length equals 13 residues. In germline, CDR1 is KGHSH, CDR2 LQKENI. V lost 0 bases and J lost 8, with 7 bases in between. The CDR3 region has the DNA TGTGCCAGCTCACCACCTTCGTTTGGGGAGCTGTTTTTT. Its translation: CASSPPSFGELFF.

The chain is built from TRBV30 and TRBJ2-1; 10 nucleotides match TRBD2. Germline CDR1 and CDR2: GTSNPN and SVGIG (reference sequence). The CDR3 is 13 residues long. Trimming at V came to 4 bases and at J to 8 bases, leaving 5 bases not matched to a gene. CDR3: CAWTSGSSHEQFF. Written as DNA, the CDR3 is TGTGCCTGGACTAGCGGGAGCTCCCATGAGCAGTTCTTC.

The chain links TRBV10-1 to TRBJ1-2; 9 nucleotides agree with TRBD1. The V segment lost 8 bases and the J segment 7 bases; nucleotides outside the gene matches: 8. Germline V gives CDR1 WNHNN, CDR2 SYGVQD (reference sequence). The CDR3 is 13 residues long. The CDR3 DNA sequence: TGCGCCAGCCCGGGACAGGGCAGATGTGGCTACACCTTC. The encoded protein is CASPGQGRCGYTF.

V and J are TRBV5-6 and TRBJ2-3; 7 bases map to TRBD2. V lost 5 bases and J lost 7; bases outside the gene matches: 7. Germline CDR1 is SGHDT and CDR2 is YYEEEE. The CDR3 is 13 amino acids. DNA of the CDR3: TGTGCCAGCAGAGCCGGGACTACTAATACGCAGTATTTT. This encodes CASRAGTTNTQYF.

J is TRBJ1-1 and V is TRBV6-5, with D maybe TRBD1 (5 bases). The V gene's germline CDR1 is MNHEY and CDR2 SVGAGI. The CDR3 sequence is 14 residues long. Trimming shortened V by 0 bases and J by 6 bases, and 11 bases separated the two germline ends. Here the CDR3 reads CASSYSWGGAEAFF. The DNA of the CDR3 is TGTGCCAGCAGTTACTCTTGGGGGGGGGCTGAAGCTTTCTTT.

The chain recombines TRBV27 with TRBJ2-2; TRBD2 is a possible D gene (5 bases). Trimming left V 3 bases short and J 3 bases short, with 8 bases between. Germline-derived CDR1 and CDR2 are MNHEY and SMNVEV (reference sequence). The CDR3 is made up of 14 amino acids. CDR3 in DNA: TGTGCCAGCAGTTTGGAGGCTTACACCGGGGAGCTGTTTTTT. This encodes CASSLEAYTGELFF.

On this clone itself: Mismatch with germline at one junction end may stem from a read error. This rearrangement joins TRBV5-6 to TRBJ2-1; TRBD1 matches 9 bases. The CDR3 loop spans 17 amino acids. Germline CDR1 and CDR2: SGHDT and YYEEEE. CDR3 sequence (DNA): TGTGCCAGCACCTTGAGGATGGGACAGGGAACCTACAATGAGCAGTTCTTC. Residues: CASTLRMGQGTYNEQFF.

The chain is built from TRBV18 and TRBJ1-2, with 7 positions matching TRBD1. J lost 4 bases, V lost 1 base, and 9 bases had no gene match. The CDR3 contains 16 residues. From germline, CDR1 is KGHSH and CDR2 LQKENI. CDR3 DNA: TGTGCCAGCTCACCACTTCCCGGACAGGCCGCCTATGGCTACACCTTC. Its protein product is CASSPLPGQAAYGYTF.

This chain uses TRBV18 with TRBJ1-1, with 9 positions matching TRBD1. J lost 6 bases, V lost 4 bases, and 6 bases had no gene match. From germline, CDR1 is KGHSH and CDR2 LQKENI. The CDR3 runs 14 residues. In DNA, the CDR3 is TGTGCCAGCTCACAGCGGGACAGGGTTGCTGAAGCTTTCTTT. Its protein is CASSQRDRVAEAFF.

The chain links TRBV18 to TRBJ2-1; 13 bases align to TRBD2. The CDR3 totals 15 residues. Germline V CDR1 and CDR2: KGHSH, LQKENI. V dropped 6 bases and J dropped 4; count of bases not matched to a gene: 3. The CDR3 sequence: CASSQLAGGYNEQFF. The CDR3 nucleotides read TGTGCCAGCTCGCAACTAGCGGGAGGGTACAATGAGCAGTTCTTC.

CDR3 sequence reads: CASSQDPGTGNSPLHF. The CDR3, as DNA: TGCGCCAGCAGCCAAGATCCGGGAACCGGTAATTCACCCCTCCACTTT. The chain combines TRBV4-1 with TRBJ1-6, with D unresolved. The CDR3 runs to 16 residues. Between the trimmed V and J ends, which lost 0 bases and 6 bases, there was a span of 12 bases. Germline V gene data show CDR1 as MGHRA and CDR2 as YSYEKL.

This rearrangement joins TRBV5-6 to TRBJ1-1, with 8 bases identical to TRBD1. Germline V gene sequence: CDR1 SGHDT, CDR2 YYEEEE. Germline trimming cut 3 bases from V and 0 bases from J; bases unmatched to any gene: 4. This CDR3 contains 15 residues. The CDR3 nucleotides are TGTGCCAGCAGCTACCAGGGGGCGCTGAACACTGAAGCTTTCTTT. Amino acid sequence: CASSYQGALNTEAFF.

The rearrangement links TRBV7-3 to TRBJ2-1; 8 nucleotides agree with TRBD2. With 5 bases clipped from V and 2 bases from J, the junction kept 5 bases outside the gene matches. Germline assignment: CDR1 SGHTA and CDR2 FQGTGA. This CDR3 comprises 15 residues. The CDR3 coding sequence is TGTGCCAGCAGCCCCGTAGCGGGGCCCTACAATGAGCAGTTCTTC. Encoded protein: CASSPVAGPYNEQFF.

The sample holds one count of this clone. V is TRBV5-1 and J is TRBJ2-1, with D possibly TRBD2 on 7 matching bases. V was pared by 4 bases and J by 3 bases, with 17 bases between. CDR3 length equals 16 residues. Germline CDR1 SGHRS, CDR2 YFSETQ. For the CDR3, the DNA is TGCGCCAGCAGCCCAGGGGCGGGAGCGGGCTACAATGAGCAGTTCTTC. Its protein is CASSPGAGAGYNEQFF.

The gene calls are TRBV5-1 and TRBJ1-2; 7 bases agree with TRBD1. Germline-derived CDR1 and CDR2 are SGHRS and YFSETQ. Trimming at V came to 5 bases and at J to 0 bases, leaving 10 bases not matched to a gene. The CDR3 totals 16 residues. The CDR3 sequence: CASRQSYRGSNYGYTF. CDR3 in DNA: TGCGCCAGCAGACAGAGCTACAGGGGTTCTAACTATGGCTACACCTTC.

The chain employs TRBV11-2 and TRBJ2-5; D unclear. CDR1 and CDR2 from the germline V gene are SGHAT and FQNNGV. Trimming cost V 0 bases and J 1 base, with 9 bases left between them. This CDR3 comprises 15 residues. The CDR3, as DNA: TGTGCCAGCAGCTTAGATCCTTCCTTCCAAGAGACCCAGTACTTC. It specifies CASSLDPSFQETQYF.

The chain has TRBV7-8 and TRBJ2-7; D possibly corresponds to TRBD2 (5 bases). The CDR3 spans 14 residues. Per germline, CDR1 SGHVS and CDR2 FQNEAQ. Between the trimmed V and J ends, which lost 3 bases and 1 base, there was a span of 10 bases. Here the CDR3 DNA reads TGTGCCAGCAGCTTGGGAGCGTTTTCCTACGAGCAGTACTTC. Its translation is CASSLGAFSYEQYF. The full variable domain, completed using reference TRBV7-8 and TRBJ2-7, is GAGVSQSPRYKVAKRGQDVALRCDPISGHVSLFWYQQALGQGPEFLTYFQNEAQLDKSGLPSDRFFAERPEGSVSTLKIQRTQQEDSAVYLCASSLGAFSYEQYFGPGTRLTVT.

The chain uses TRBV6-1 and TRBJ1-6, with no clear D. The length of the CDR3 is 14 residues. Trimming left V 3 bases short and J 9 bases short, with 12 bases between. Germline lookup yields CDR1 MNHNS and CDR2 SASEGT. The CDR3 DNA sequence: TGTGCCAGCAGTGACAGGCCAGGCAGTTCACCCCTCCACTTT. Protein sequence: CASSDRPGSSPLHF.

This chain joins TRBV3-1 (or the pseudogene TRBV3-2) and TRBJ2-7; 15 bases align to TRBD2. Germline lookup yields CDR1 LGHDT and CDR2 YNNKEL (reference sequence). With V trimmed by 2 bases and J by 9 bases, 5 bases remained unmatched. The CDR3 consists of 15 residues. The CDR3 region is CASSQNPGLAGGQYF. The CDR3 DNA sequence: TGTGCCAGCAGCCAAAATCCGGGACTAGCGGGAGGGCAGTACTTC.

V and J are TRBV7-2 and TRBJ1-1; D not resolved. There are 14 residues in the CDR3. Looked up from germline, CDR1 is SGHTA and CDR2 is FQGNSA. V dropped 0 bases and J dropped 6 bases, with 11 bases sitting between them. The CDR3 sequence is CASSLALTSPEAFF. The CDR3 DNA is TGTGCCAGCAGCTTAGCGCTAACTAGCCCTGAAGCTTTCTTT.

The CDR3 region has the DNA TGTGCCAGCAGCGCCCGACAGGGTATGAACACTGAAGCTTTCTTT. Its translation is CASSARQGMNTEAFF. This chain connects TRBV9 to TRBJ1-1; 7 bases are shared with TRBD1. CDR3 length: 15 amino acids. CDR1 is SGDLS and CDR2 is YYNGEE in the germline V gene. Trimming cost V 3 bases and J 0 bases; bases outside gene matches: 5. Combining the CDR3 with reference TRBV9 and TRBJ1-1 gives the whole variable domain DSGVTQTPKHLITATGQRVTLRCSPRSGDLSVYWYQQSLDQGLQFLIQYYNGEERAKGNILERFSAQQFPDLHSELNLSSLELGDSALYFCASSARQGMNTEAFFGQGTRLTVV.